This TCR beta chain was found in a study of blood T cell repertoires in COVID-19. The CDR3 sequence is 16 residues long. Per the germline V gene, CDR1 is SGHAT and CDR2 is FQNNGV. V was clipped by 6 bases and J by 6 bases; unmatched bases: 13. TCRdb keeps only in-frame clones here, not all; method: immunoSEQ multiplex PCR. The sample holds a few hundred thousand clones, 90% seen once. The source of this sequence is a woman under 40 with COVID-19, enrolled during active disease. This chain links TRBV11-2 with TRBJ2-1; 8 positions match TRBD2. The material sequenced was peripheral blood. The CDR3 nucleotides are TGTGCCAGCAGTTACGATATTGGACTAGCTACCAATGAGCAGTTCTTC. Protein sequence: CASSYDIGLATNEQFF.